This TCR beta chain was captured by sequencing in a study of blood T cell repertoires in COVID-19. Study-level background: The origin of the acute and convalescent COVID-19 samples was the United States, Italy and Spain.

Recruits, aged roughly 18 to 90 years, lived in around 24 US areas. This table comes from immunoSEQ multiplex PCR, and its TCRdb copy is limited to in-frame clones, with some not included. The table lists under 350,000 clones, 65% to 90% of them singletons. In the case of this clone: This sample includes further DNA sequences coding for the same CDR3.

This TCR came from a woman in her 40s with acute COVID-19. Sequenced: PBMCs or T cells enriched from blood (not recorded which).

The CDR3 DNA reads as TGTGCCAGCAGCTTAACGGGGGGATATGGCTACACCTTC. It yields the protein CASSLTGGYGYTF. The genes are TRBV7-2 and TRBJ1-2; possible D gene TRBD1, 5 bases. CDR3 length: 13 amino acids. V dropped 2 bases and J dropped 5 bases, with 9 bases sitting between them. Germline CDR1 reads SGHTA; CDR2 reads FQGNSA.